The rows below give T cell receptor beta chains drawn from one sample of a study of CD8 T cells in Susac syndrome. TCRdb reprocessed the immunoSEQ multiplex PCR reads with MiXCR, giving one entry per CDR3 protein. The sample lists about 210,000 distinct CDR3 sequences, around 96% seen once, with around 0.099% in the top ten. Sequenced sample: CD4+ T cells from PBMCs. The receptors were gathered from a human donor with multiple sclerosis. Each CDR3 is given with its conserved first and last residue. A D gene is named only where the DNA matches it firmly.

D: TRBD1
V: TRBV30
J: TRBJ2-7
CDR3: CAWSGTGGPYEQYF
DNA: TGTGCCTGGAGTGGGACAGGGGGCCCCTACGAGCAGTACTTC

D: TRBD1
V: TRBV7-2
J: TRBJ1-5
CDR3: CASSTGQGTGQPQHF
DNA: TGTGCCAGCAGCACGGGACAGGGGACGGGTCAGCCCCAGCATTTT

D: NA
V: TRBV2
J: TRBJ2-1
CDR3: CASSDPGGSRYNEQFF
DNA: TGTGCCAGCAGCGATCCCGGAGGTTCGAGGTACAATGAGCAGTTCTTC

D: NA
V: TRBV30
J: TRBJ2-7
CDR3: CAWSVFQGGQYF
DNA: TGTGCCTGGAGTGTATTCCAGGGGGGACAGTACTTC

D: NA
V: TRBV19
J: TRBJ2-2
CDR3: CASKGTGELFF
DNA: TGTGCCAGTAAGGGGACCGGGGAGCTGTTTTTT

D: NA
V: TRBV30
J: TRBJ2-7
CDR3: CAWSGAEGDEQYF
DNA: TGTGCCTGGAGTGGCGCCGAGGGCGACGAGCAGTACTTC

D: TRBD1
V: TRBV20-1
J: TRBJ1-1
CDR3: CSARGDSLLNTEAFF
DNA: TGCAGTGCTAGAGGGGACAGCTTACTGAACACTGAAGCTTTCTTT

D: TRBD2
V: TRBV6-5
J: TRBJ2-1
CDR3: CASSLAGGEQFF
DNA: TGTGCCAGCAGCTTAGCGGGCGGGGAGCAGTTCTTC

D: TRBD1
V: TRBV18
J: TRBJ2-7
CDR3: CASSEGPGQGYEQYF
DNA: TGTGCCAGCTCAGAAGGACCGGGACAGGGCTACGAGCAGTACTTC

D: NA
V: TRBV29-1
J: TRBJ2-5
CDR3: CSCKKSETQYF
DNA: TGCAGCTGTAAGAAATCTGAGACCCAGTACTTC

D: NA
V: TRBV19
J: TRBJ1-3
CDR3: CASRTTGSDTIYF
DNA: TGTGCCAGTAGGACTACAGGGAGCGACACCATATATTTT

D: NA
V: TRBV9
J: TRBJ2-2
CDR3: CASSVGIGELFF
DNA: TGTGCCAGCAGCGTAGGCATAGGGGAGCTGTTTTTT

D: TRBD1
V: TRBV28
J: TRBJ1-2
CDR3: CASSRGTAPNYGYTF
DNA: TGTGCCAGCAGCCGTGGGACAGCACCTAACTATGGCTACACCTTC

D: TRBD1
V: TRBV6-5
J: TRBJ1-2
CDR3: CASSRDRAPDGYTF
DNA: TGTGCCAGCAGCAGGGACAGGGCCCCTGATGGCTACACCTTC

D: NA
V: TRBV9
J: TRBJ2-5
CDR3: CASSTASILETQYF
DNA: TGTGCCAGCAGCACTGCTAGCATTCTAGAGACCCAGTACTTC

D: NA
V: TRBV21-1
J: TRBJ1-1
CDR3: CASWDTMNTEAFF
DNA: TGTGCCAGCTGGGACACCATGAACACTGAAGCTTTCTTT

D: NA
V: TRBV20-1
J: TRBJ2-1
CDR3: CSAGGDIYEQFF
DNA: TGCAGTGCTGGGGGGGACATTTATGAGCAGTTCTTC

D: NA
V: TRBV7-2
J: TRBJ1-1
CDR3: CASSLQAVTEAFF
DNA: TGTGCCAGCAGCTTACAAGCGGTCACTGAAGCTTTCTTT